This T cell receptor (beta chain) was documented in a study of beta chain features in type 1 diabetes. Central memory, naive, regulatory and stem cell-like memory CD4+ cells were sorted by CD45RO/CCR7/CD25/CD127/CD95/CD27. The whole isolated RNA underwent reverse transcription, so sequencing captured expressed TCRB transcripts. TCRdb's copy holds only in-frame clones and misses some; the assay was immunoSEQ multiplex PCR. Of about 180,000 clones detected, 13% appear once; the ten largest clones hold approximately 0.62%. V lost 0 bases and J lost 6, with 7 bases in between. The CDR3 length is 13 residues. Germline assignment: CDR1 SGDLS and CDR2 YYNGEE.

The clonotype comes from a woman in her late teens or twenties in good health. Sequencing input: central memory CD4+ T cells from blood. This chain uses TRBV9 with TRBJ1-5, with D hard to call. CDR3 nucleotides: TGTGCCAGCAGCGTAGCTTACGGTCAGCCCCAGCATTTT. Translated: CASSVAYGQPQHF.